The rows below give T cell receptor beta chains drawn from one sample of a study of blood T cell repertoires in COVID-19. This table comes from immunoSEQ multiplex PCR, and its TCRdb copy is limited to in-frame clones, with some not included. The table shows 200,000 to 300,000 clones, with approximately 90% occurring only once. Specimen: peripheral blood. Receptor source: a middle-aged woman with acute or convalescent COVID-19. Both conserved end residues are part of each CDR3. Each record gives: CDR3 DNA, CDR3 protein, clone size, D gene, J gene, V gene. D genes are given only for firm matches. The size entry is marked missing in some rows and otherwise reads once, few, many or a size class.

CDR3 DNA: TGTGCCAGCAGCTTAGGCAGGGCCCCGGGGGGTGGCTACACCTTC
CDR3 protein: CASSLGRAPGGGYTF
clone size: -
D gene: -
J gene: TRBJ1-2
V gene: TRBV7-8

CDR3 DNA: TGTGCCAGCAGTCACCAGGGACAGGTGGCAGATACGCAGTATTTT
CDR3 protein: CASSHQGQVADTQYF
clone size: -
D gene: TRBD1
J gene: TRBJ2-3
V gene: TRBV6-6

CDR3 DNA: TGTGCCAGCAGCGACTCCCTGGGAAGGGGCCAAGCTTTCTTT
CDR3 protein: CASSDSLGRGQAFF
clone size: -
D gene: -
J gene: TRBJ1-1
V gene: TRBV3-1/TRBV3-2

CDR3 DNA: TGTGCCAGCAGAGACAGGGCTCGGAATTCACCCCTCCACTTT
CDR3 protein: CASRDRARNSPLHF
clone size: -
D gene: TRBD1
J gene: TRBJ1-6
V gene: TRBV2

CDR3 DNA: TGTGCCAGCTCCCCGTCCGGGGAGACCCAGTACTTC
CDR3 protein: CASSPSGETQYF
clone size: -
D gene: -
J gene: TRBJ2-5
V gene: TRBV18

CDR3 DNA: TGTGCCAGCATCCCAGGGGGCACCGGGGAGCTGTTTTTT
CDR3 protein: CASIPGGTGELFF
clone size: -
D gene: TRBD1
J gene: TRBJ2-2
V gene: TRBV25-1

CDR3 DNA: TGTGCCGCTGGGGACTGGACAGATACGCAGTATTTT
CDR3 protein: CAAGDWTDTQYF
clone size: -
D gene: -
J gene: TRBJ2-3
V gene: TRBV24-1

CDR3 DNA: TGTGCCAGCAGTGAATATAGCAATCAGCCCCAGCATTTT
CDR3 protein: CASSEYSNQPQHF
clone size: few
D gene: -
J gene: TRBJ1-5
V gene: TRBV6-4

CDR3 DNA: TGCGCCAGCAGCCAAGTTACCATCGGCACAGCGGGTGGAAACACCATATATTTT
CDR3 protein: CASSQVTIGTAGGNTIYF
clone size: -
D gene: -
J gene: TRBJ1-3
V gene: TRBV4-1

CDR3 DNA: TGTGCCATCAGTACACAGGACAGGCTCAATCAGCCCCAGCATTTT
CDR3 protein: CAISTQDRLNQPQHF
clone size: -
D gene: TRBD1
J gene: TRBJ1-5
V gene: TRBV10-3

CDR3 DNA: TGCAGCGTTTTGGTGGGGGGTGGCTACACCTTC
CDR3 protein: CSVLVGGGYTF
clone size: -
D gene: -
J gene: TRBJ1-2
V gene: TRBV29-1

CDR3 DNA: TGTGCCATCAGTGAAGTCCTACAGGGGGTAGAAGGCTACACCTTC
CDR3 protein: CAISEVLQGVEGYTF
clone size: -
D gene: TRBD1
J gene: TRBJ1-2
V gene: TRBV10-3

CDR3 DNA: TGTGCCAGCAGCCGCGCCTATGGCTACACCTTC
CDR3 protein: CASSRAYGYTF
clone size: -
D gene: -
J gene: TRBJ1-2
V gene: TRBV5-6

CDR3 DNA: TGTGCCAGCAGCTCGCCCCCGGGGACACTTAACTATGGCTACACCTTC
CDR3 protein: CASSSPPGTLNYGYTF
clone size: -
D gene: -
J gene: TRBJ1-2
V gene: TRBV5-6

CDR3 DNA: TGTGCCAGCAGTTACAGGGAGGGAGGGAACACTGAAGCTTTCTTT
CDR3 protein: CASSYREGGNTEAFF
clone size: -
D gene: -
J gene: TRBJ1-1
V gene: TRBV6-6

CDR3 DNA: TGTGCCAGCAGCGCCCTGACTAGCGGGAACTACAATGAGCAGTTCTTC
CDR3 protein: CASSALTSGNYNEQFF
clone size: -
D gene: TRBD2
J gene: TRBJ2-1
V gene: TRBV9

CDR3 DNA: TGTGCCACCTCGGTAGGCGGCGGCTCCGGGGCCAACGTCCTGACTTTC
CDR3 protein: CATSVGGGSGANVLTF
clone size: -
D gene: -
J gene: TRBJ2-6
V gene: TRBV24-1

CDR3 DNA: TGTGCCAGCAGCTTGTCCCCGGACAGGGGGGAAGGAGATGGCTACACCTTC
CDR3 protein: CASSLSPDRGEGDGYTF
clone size: -
D gene: TRBD1
J gene: TRBJ1-2
V gene: TRBV5-6

CDR3 DNA: TGTGCCAGTAGTCTACGGGACAGGGGTGTTGTAGCTTTCTTT
CDR3 protein: CASSLRDRGVVAFF
clone size: -
D gene: TRBD1
J gene: TRBJ1-1
V gene: TRBV19

CDR3 DNA: TGTGCCAGCAGCTCTTACGGGACAGGGGGCTATAATTCACCCCTCCACTTT
CDR3 protein: CASSSYGTGGYNSPLHF
clone size: once
D gene: TRBD1
J gene: TRBJ1-6
V gene: TRBV7-2

CDR3 DNA: TGTGCCAGCAGCTCCCAACAGGGGGATGAGCAGTTCTTC
CDR3 protein: CASSSQQGDEQFF
clone size: -
D gene: TRBD1
J gene: TRBJ2-1
V gene: TRBV11-1

CDR3 DNA: TGTGCCAGTAGTCCCTGGGACAGGGGTAATGAAAAACTGTTTTTT
CDR3 protein: CASSPWDRGNEKLFF
clone size: -
D gene: TRBD1
J gene: TRBJ1-4
V gene: TRBV19

CDR3 DNA: TGTGCCAGCTCAAAGGACAGGGGGGGCTATGGCTACACCTTC
CDR3 protein: CASSKDRGGYGYTF
clone size: few
D gene: TRBD1
J gene: TRBJ1-2
V gene: TRBV18

CDR3 DNA: TGTGCCACCAGCAGAGATCAAGGGGCTGGAAACACCATATATTTT
CDR3 protein: CATSRDQGAGNTIYF
clone size: -
D gene: -
J gene: TRBJ1-3
V gene: TRBV15

CDR3 DNA: TGTGCCAGCACCGGCCGGGTTACTGAAGCTTTCTTT
CDR3 protein: CASTGRVTEAFF
clone size: -
D gene: -
J gene: TRBJ1-1
V gene: TRBV19

CDR3 DNA: TGTGCCAGTTATTCAGGGGACGGCTACACCTTC
CDR3 protein: CASYSGDGYTF
clone size: -
D gene: -
J gene: TRBJ1-2
V gene: TRBV19

CDR3 DNA: TGCGCCAGCAGAAGACTAGCGGGGGGTAGCACAGATACGCAGTATTTT
CDR3 protein: CASRRLAGGSTDTQYF
clone size: -
D gene: TRBD2
J gene: TRBJ2-3
V gene: TRBV5-1

CDR3 DNA: TGTGCCAGCTCACCAAGGGACAGGGGGCATGGTGAAGCTTTCTTT
CDR3 protein: CASSPRDRGHGEAFF
clone size: -
D gene: TRBD1
J gene: TRBJ1-1
V gene: TRBV18

CDR3 DNA: TGTGCCAGCAGCTCGGACTATGGCTACACCTTC
CDR3 protein: CASSSDYGYTF
clone size: -
D gene: -
J gene: TRBJ1-2
V gene: TRBV5-6

CDR3 DNA: TGTGCCAGCAGTGACTCGTATGCCGGCGGGGGGACTTATGGCTACACCTTC
CDR3 protein: CASSDSYAGGGTYGYTF
clone size: -
D gene: -
J gene: TRBJ1-2
V gene: TRBV6-4

CDR3 DNA: TGTGCCACCAGTGATTTGGCCAGGACAGACCAGCAGTTCTTC
CDR3 protein: CATSDLARTDQQFF
clone size: -
D gene: -
J gene: TRBJ2-1
V gene: TRBV24-1

CDR3 DNA: TGTGCCAGCAGTGACGCTGGTAGAGGCTACACCTTC
CDR3 protein: CASSDAGRGYTF
clone size: -
D gene: -
J gene: TRBJ1-2
V gene: TRBV6-4

CDR3 DNA: TGTGCCAGCAGCTTACAGGGTAACCCTGTGGGAGCTTTCTTT
CDR3 protein: CASSLQGNPVGAFF
clone size: -
D gene: -
J gene: TRBJ1-1
V gene: TRBV7-8

CDR3 DNA: TGTGCCAGCAGTGCCCACAGGACGAGCTCCTACAATGAGCAGTTCTTC
CDR3 protein: CASSAHRTSSYNEQFF
clone size: -
D gene: -
J gene: TRBJ2-1
V gene: TRBV6-1

CDR3 DNA: TGTGCCAGCTCACGGGGGGGGAACACTGAAGCTTTCTTT
CDR3 protein: CASSRGGNTEAFF
clone size: -
D gene: -
J gene: TRBJ1-1
V gene: TRBV18

CDR3 DNA: TGTGCCAGCAGGCGGGACGGCACAGATACGCAGTATTTT
CDR3 protein: CASRRDGTDTQYF
clone size: -
D gene: -
J gene: TRBJ2-3
V gene: TRBV12-3/TRBV12-4